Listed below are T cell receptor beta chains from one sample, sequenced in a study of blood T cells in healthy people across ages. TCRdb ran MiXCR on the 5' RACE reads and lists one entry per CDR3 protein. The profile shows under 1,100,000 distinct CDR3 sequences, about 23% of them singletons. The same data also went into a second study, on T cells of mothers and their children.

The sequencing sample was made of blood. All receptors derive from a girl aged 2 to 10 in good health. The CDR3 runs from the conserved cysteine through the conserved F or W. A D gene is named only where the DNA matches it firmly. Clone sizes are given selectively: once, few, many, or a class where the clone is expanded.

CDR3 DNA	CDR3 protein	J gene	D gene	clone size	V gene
TGTGCCACCAGTGAAGGTGCGGGTGGTTCCACAGATACGCAGTATTTT	CATSEGAGGSTDTQYF	TRBJ2-3	.	.	TRBV24-1
TGTGCCAGCAGTCCTTACCGGGAGACCCAGTACTTC	CASSPYRETQYF	TRBJ2-5	.	few	TRBV12-3/TRBV12-4
TGTGCCAGCAGTCCAAGACAGGGGTCCAAAAACATTCAGTACTTC	CASSPRQGSKNIQYF	TRBJ2-4	TRBD1	.	TRBV12-3/TRBV12-4
TGTGCCAGCAGCTTACCCATAGCTACAGGGGGACAAGAGACCCAGTACTTC	CASSLPIATGGQETQYF	TRBJ2-5	TRBD1	few	TRBV7-2
TGTGCCAGCAGCCCAAGCGGGTATGCGACAAATGAGCAGTTCTTC	CASSPSGYATNEQFF	TRBJ2-1	.	few	TRBV6-5
TGTGCCAGCAGTTGGACAGGGGGCGAGCAGTACTTC	CASSWTGGEQYF	TRBJ2-7	TRBD1	few	TRBV2
TGTGCCAGCAGTTACTTCGCCGGGACAGGGGCGGGTGAAAAACTGTTTTTT	CASSYFAGTGAGEKLFF	TRBJ1-4	TRBD1	.	TRBV6-5
TGCGCCAGCAGCAGAACCCCACAGGGGGAGGGCGGGGAGCTGTTTTTT	CASSRTPQGEGGELFF	TRBJ2-2	.	.	TRBV4-3
TGTGCCAGCCAGGTCTCGGGTGTTTCGGCGGGAGGGAACAATGAGCAGTTCTTC	CASQVSGVSAGGNNEQFF	TRBJ2-1	TRBD2	once	TRBV28
TGTGCCAGCAGCGTCTCTGGGGGGGGTGACGAGCAGTACTTC	CASSVSGGGDEQYF	TRBJ2-7	TRBD2	few	TRBV9
TGCAGCGCTGACAGTTGGGGCTATGGCTACACCTTC	CSADSWGYGYTF	TRBJ1-2	.	.	TRBV29-1
TGTGCCAGCAGCTTAGGACAGGTCGCTGGAAACACCATATATTTT	CASSLGQVAGNTIYF	TRBJ1-3	.	.	TRBV7-2
TGTGCCAGCAGCTCTCCCCCGGGGAAAGATAATGGCTACACCTTC	CASSSPPGKDNGYTF	TRBJ1-2	.	few	TRBV7-3
TGTGCCAGCAGCGGCCCCCGGGGGACAGGAGGGAATGAGCAGTTCTTC	CASSGPRGTGGNEQFF	TRBJ2-1	TRBD1	.	TRBV9